A selection of T cell receptor beta chains follows, all from one sample in a study of Ad26.COV2.S vaccination and SARS-CoV-2 variants. Some clones are missing from TCRdb's copy, which holds only in-frame ones; the method was immunoSEQ multiplex PCR. Here the sample spans a few hundred thousand clones, about nine tenths being singletons. Material: peripheral blood, obtained in a trial of Ad26.COV2.S vaccine versus placebo. These receptor sequences come from a person between 18 and 65 years old who received the Ad26.COV2.S COVID-19 vaccine or a placebo. Each CDR3 is given with its conserved first and last residue. Fields, in order: clone size, V gene, J gene, D gene, CDR3 length, CDR3 protein, CDR3 DNA. D genes are given only for firm matches. Some rows have no size entry. The others give once, few or many, or a class for an expanded clone.

-	TRBV10-1	TRBJ1-3	TRBD1	16	CASSEGDRSSGNTIYF	TGCGCCAGCAGTGAGGGGGACAGAAGCTCTGGAAACACCATATATTTT
-	TRBV5-1	TRBJ1-4	-	14	CASSLAQGDEKLFF	TGCGCCAGCAGCTTGGCCCAGGGAGATGAAAAACTGTTTTTT
-	TRBV7-6	TRBJ2-1	-	15	CASSVQGYFYNEQFF	TGTGCCAGCAGCGTACAGGGCTACTTCTACAATGAGCAGTTCTTC
-	TRBV5-1	TRBJ2-7	-	14	CASSSAQGPYEQYF	TGCGCCAGCAGCAGCGCGCAGGGCCCCTACGAGCAGTACTTC
once	TRBV4-1	TRBJ2-3	-	15	CASSQPTGSTDTQYF	TGCGCCAGCAGCCAACCGACAGGCAGCACAGATACGCAGTATTTT
-	TRBV4-1	TRBJ2-3	-	16	CASSQDGAAGADTQYF	TGCGCCAGCAGCCAAGACGGAGCGGCTGGGGCAGATACGCAGTATTTT
-	TRBV20-1	TRBJ2-3	-	14	CSASVAGRTDTQYF	TGCAGTGCTAGTGTGGCAGGCCGCACAGATACGCAGTATTTT
few	TRBV25-1	TRBJ1-1	-	15	CASSAGQNMNTEAFF	TGTGCCAGCAGTGCCGGGCAGAACATGAACACTGAAGCTTTCTTT
-	TRBV14	TRBJ2-1	TRBD2	18	CASSHALRSGRSYNEQFF	TGTGCCAGCAGCCATGCCCTAAGGAGCGGGAGGTCCTACAATGAGCAGTTCTTC
-	TRBV5-4	TRBJ1-2	-	16	CASSLGDPDSLYGYTF	TGTGCCAGCAGCTTGGGGGACCCGGACAGCCTCTATGGCTACACCTTC
-	TRBV12-3/TRBV12-4	TRBJ1-2	-	12	CASSLQGLGYTF	TGTGCCAGCAGTTTGCAGGGCCTCGGCTACACCTTC
-	TRBV19	TRBJ1-3	TRBD1	14	CASNKGAAGNTIYF	TGTGCCAGTAACAAGGGGGCGGCTGGAAACACCATATATTTT
-	TRBV6-5	TRBJ2-3	-	13	CATCPGDTDTQYF	TGTGCCACATGTCCGGGGGACACAGATACGCAGTATTTT
once	TRBV6-5	TRBJ1-6	-	14	CASSYSRGRSPLHF	TGTGCCAGCAGTTACTCGAGGGGTAGATCACCCCTCCACTTT
-	TRBV4-2	TRBJ2-3	TRBD2	17	CASSQDVPAGVQDTQYF	TGTGCCAGCAGCCAAGATGTCCCAGCGGGAGTGCAAGATACGCAGTATTTT
once	TRBV4-1	TRBJ2-7	TRBD2	16	CASSHRSGRNAYEQYF	TGCGCCAGCAGCCACCGCAGCGGGAGGAATGCCTACGAGCAGTACTTC
-	TRBV5-1	TRBJ2-3	-	13	CASSFWGTDTQYF	TGCGCCAGCAGCTTCTGGGGCACAGATACGCAGTATTTT
-	TRBV5-1	TRBJ2-5	TRBD2	15	CASSLPLAGEETQYF	TGCGCCAGCAGCTTACCATTAGCGGGCGAAGAGACCCAGTACTTC
-	TRBV7-3	TRBJ2-1	TRBD2	15	CASSPGTSGKNEQFF	TGTGCCAGCAGCCCCGGGACTAGCGGGAAGAATGAGCAGTTCTTC
-	TRBV19	TRBJ2-5	-	16	CASSIAWRTEGKTQYF	TGTGCCAGTAGTATAGCCTGGCGAACAGAGGGGAAGACCCAGTACTTC
-	TRBV5-6	TRBJ2-7	TRBD1	16	CASSPGPDRGGDEQYF	TGTGCCAGCAGCCCGGGACCAGACAGGGGCGGCGACGAGCAGTACTTC
few	TRBV6-2/TRBV6-3	TRBJ1-5	-	17	CASSPGTVPYSNQPQHF	TGTGCCAGCAGTCCCGGGACGGTACCTTATAGCAATCAGCCCCAGCATTTT
-	TRBV10-3	TRBJ2-3	TRBD2	14	CAILSSGRGDTQYF	TGTGCCATCCTTTCTAGCGGGAGAGGAGATACGCAGTATTTT
-	TRBV13	TRBJ1-2	TRBD1	14	CASSLGGTAYGYTF	TGTGCCAGCAGCTTAGGAGGGACAGCTTATGGCTACACCTTC
few	TRBV6-1	TRBJ2-7	TRBD2	17	CASSVSLAGGLSYEQYF	TGTGCCAGCAGTGTCTCTCTAGCGGGAGGTCTCTCCTACGAGCAGTACTTC
-	TRBV9	TRBJ2-2	-	15	CASSPSSTATGELFF	TGTGCCAGCAGCCCCTCGAGCACAGCCACCGGGGAGCTGTTTTTT
-	TRBV3-1/TRBV3-2	TRBJ2-7	-	15	CASSQSPGRSYEQYF	TGTGCCAGCAGCCAATCACCGGGGAGGAGCTACGAGCAGTACTTC
-	TRBV9	TRBJ1-1	-	13	CASSVEQVTEAFF	TGTGCCAGCAGCGTAGAACAAGTCACTGAAGCTTTCTTT